This TCR beta chain derives from a study of cytomegalovirus exposure and HLA in healthy donors. Study results and limitations: TCR beta chains associated with HLA were, in a later analysis, more clonally expanded than equally common others.

Vbeta (60) and Jbeta (13) primers were used in the PCR. Profiling relied on immunoSEQ multiplex PCR, and the TCRdb table lists in-frame clones only, not all of them. The sample carries 160,000 or so clones, roughly 85% recorded once. Concerning this clone: Antigen specificity is unknown.

CDR3 size: 12 residues. Germline V gene sequence: CDR1 MNHNS, CDR2 SASEGT. Trimming pared 6 bases from V and 8 bases from J, leaving 13 bases between. The chain recombines TRBV6-1 with TRBJ1-2; the D gene is possibly TRBD1 (6 bases). The receptor comes from a woman aged 18-35 years in good health and CMV-seronegative. Sequenced input: PBMCs. CDR3 sequence (DNA): TGTGCCAGCAGCCTCGCAGGGGAAGGCTACACCTTC. Translation gives CASSLAGEGYTF.